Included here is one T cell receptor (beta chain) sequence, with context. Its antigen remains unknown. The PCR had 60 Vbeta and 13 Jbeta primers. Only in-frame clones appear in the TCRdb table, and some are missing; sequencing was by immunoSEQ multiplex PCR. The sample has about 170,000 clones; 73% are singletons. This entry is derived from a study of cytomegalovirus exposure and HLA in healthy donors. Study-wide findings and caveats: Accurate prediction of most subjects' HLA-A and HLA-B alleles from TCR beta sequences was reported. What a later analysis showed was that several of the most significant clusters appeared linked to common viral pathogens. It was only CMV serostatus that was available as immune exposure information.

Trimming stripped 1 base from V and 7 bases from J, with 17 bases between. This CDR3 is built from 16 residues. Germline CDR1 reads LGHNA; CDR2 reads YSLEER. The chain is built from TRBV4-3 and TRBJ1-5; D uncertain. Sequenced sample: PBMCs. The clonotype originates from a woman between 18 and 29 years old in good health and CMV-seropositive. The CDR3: CASSQVPRPGRQPQHF. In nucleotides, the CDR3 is TGCGCCAGCAGCCAAGTGCCGAGACCGGGAAGACAGCCCCAGCATTTT.